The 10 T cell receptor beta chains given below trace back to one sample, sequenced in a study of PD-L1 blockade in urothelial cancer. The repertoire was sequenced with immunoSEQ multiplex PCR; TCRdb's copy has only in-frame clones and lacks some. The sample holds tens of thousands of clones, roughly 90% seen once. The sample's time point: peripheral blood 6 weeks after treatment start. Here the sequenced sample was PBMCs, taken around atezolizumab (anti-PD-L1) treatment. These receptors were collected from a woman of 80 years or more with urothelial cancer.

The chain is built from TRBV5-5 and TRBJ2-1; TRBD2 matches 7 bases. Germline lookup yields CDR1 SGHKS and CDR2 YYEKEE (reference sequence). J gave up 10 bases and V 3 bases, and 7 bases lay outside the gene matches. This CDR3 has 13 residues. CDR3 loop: CASSSPRGIEQFF. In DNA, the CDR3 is TGTGCCAGCAGCTCCCCGCGGGGGATAGAGCAGTTCTTC.

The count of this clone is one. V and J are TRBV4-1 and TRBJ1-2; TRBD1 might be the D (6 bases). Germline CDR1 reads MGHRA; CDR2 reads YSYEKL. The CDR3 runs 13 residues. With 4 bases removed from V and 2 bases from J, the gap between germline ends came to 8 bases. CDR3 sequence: CASSPTGNYGYTF. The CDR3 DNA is TGCGCCAGCAGCCCTACAGGGAACTATGGCTACACCTTC.

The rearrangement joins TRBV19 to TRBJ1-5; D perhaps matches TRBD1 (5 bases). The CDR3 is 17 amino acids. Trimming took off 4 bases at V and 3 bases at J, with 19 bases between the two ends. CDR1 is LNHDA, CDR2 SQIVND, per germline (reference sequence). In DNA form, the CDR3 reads TGTGCCAGTAGTAAAATTCTTGGAGGGGCCCCCAATCAGCCCCAGCATTTT. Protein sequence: CASSKILGGAPNQPQHF.

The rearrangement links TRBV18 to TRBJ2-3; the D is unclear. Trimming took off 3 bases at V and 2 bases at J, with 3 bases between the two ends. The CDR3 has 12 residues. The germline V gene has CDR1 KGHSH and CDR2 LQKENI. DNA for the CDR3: TGTGCCAGCTCACCCTCCACAGATACGCAGTATTTT. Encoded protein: CASSPSTDTQYF.

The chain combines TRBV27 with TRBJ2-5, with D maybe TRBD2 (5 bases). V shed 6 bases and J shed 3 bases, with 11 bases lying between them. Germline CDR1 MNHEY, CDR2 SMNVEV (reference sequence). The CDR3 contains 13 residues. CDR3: CASRGRVEETQYF. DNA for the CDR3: TGTGCCAGCAGGGGGAGAGTGGAAGAGACCCAGTACTTC.

The CDR3 DNA follows: TGTGCCAGCAGTTTATCACCCCTGACAGGAACTGGAAACACCATATATTTT. Translation gives CASSLSPLTGTGNTIYF. V usage is TRBV28 and J usage is TRBJ1-3, with D perhaps TRBD1 (6 bases). This CDR3 comprises 17 residues. V was clipped by 1 base and J by 2 bases, with 15 bases between them. Germline CDR1 reads MDHEN; CDR2 reads SYDVKM. The full variable domain, with the rest looked up from reference TRBV28 and TRBJ1-3, is DVKVTQSSRYLVKRTGEKVFLECVQDMDHENMFWYRQDPGLGLRLIYFSYDVKMKEKGDIPEGYSVSREKKERFSLILESASTNQTSMYLCASSLSPLTGTGNTIYFGEGSWLTVV.

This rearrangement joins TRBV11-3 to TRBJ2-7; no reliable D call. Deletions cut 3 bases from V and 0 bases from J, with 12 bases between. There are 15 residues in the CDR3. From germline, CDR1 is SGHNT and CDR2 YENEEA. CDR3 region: CASSFASESSYEQYF. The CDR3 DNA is TGTGCCAGCAGCTTCGCAAGCGAAAGCTCCTACGAGCAGTACTTC.

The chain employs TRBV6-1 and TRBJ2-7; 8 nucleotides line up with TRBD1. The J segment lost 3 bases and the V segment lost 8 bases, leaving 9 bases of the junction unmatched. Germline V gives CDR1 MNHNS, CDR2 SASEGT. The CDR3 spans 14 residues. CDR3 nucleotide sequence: TGTGCCAGCCGCGTCGGGACAGGAGACTACGAGCAGTACTTC. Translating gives CASRVGTGDYEQYF.

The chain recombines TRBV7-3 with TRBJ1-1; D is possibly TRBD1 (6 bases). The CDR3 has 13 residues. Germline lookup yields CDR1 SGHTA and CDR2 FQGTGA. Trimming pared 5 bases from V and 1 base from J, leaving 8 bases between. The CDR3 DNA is TGTGCCAGCAGCCCGACAGGGAACACTGAAGCTTTCTTT. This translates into CASSPTGNTEAFF.

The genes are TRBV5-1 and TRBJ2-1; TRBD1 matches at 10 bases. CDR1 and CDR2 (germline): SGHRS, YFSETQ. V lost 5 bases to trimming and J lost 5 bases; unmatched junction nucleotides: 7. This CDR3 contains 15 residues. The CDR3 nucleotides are TGCGCCAGCAGTCGACAGGGGGCCCCGAACAATGAGCAGTTCTTC. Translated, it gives CASSRQGAPNNEQFF.